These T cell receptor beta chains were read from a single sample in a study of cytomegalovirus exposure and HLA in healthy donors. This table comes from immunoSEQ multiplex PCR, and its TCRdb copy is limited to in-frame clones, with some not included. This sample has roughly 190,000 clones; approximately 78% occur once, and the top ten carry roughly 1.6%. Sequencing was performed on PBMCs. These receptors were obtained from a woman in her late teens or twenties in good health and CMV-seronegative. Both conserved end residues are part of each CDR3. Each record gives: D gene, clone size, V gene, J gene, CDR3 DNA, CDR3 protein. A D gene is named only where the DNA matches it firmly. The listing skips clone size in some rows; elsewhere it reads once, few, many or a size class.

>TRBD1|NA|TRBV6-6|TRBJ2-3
TGTGCCAGCAGTTACTGGGGACAGCCTAGCACAGATACGCAGTATTTT
CASSYWGQPSTDTQYF
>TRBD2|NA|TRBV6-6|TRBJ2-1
TGTGCCAGCAGCCGACTAGCGCAGAGCTCCTACAATGAGCAGTTCTTC
CASSRLAQSSYNEQFF
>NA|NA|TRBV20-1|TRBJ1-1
TGCAGTGCTAGAGACAGCGGCGAAGCTTTCTTT
CSARDSGEAFF
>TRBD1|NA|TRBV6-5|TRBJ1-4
TGTGCCAGCAGTTCCCCAGACAGGGGGGATGAAAAACTGTTTTTT
CASSSPDRGDEKLFF
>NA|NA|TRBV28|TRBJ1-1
TGTGCCAGCAGTTTAATCCCAAGCCTGAACACTGAAGCTTTCTTT
CASSLIPSLNTEAFF
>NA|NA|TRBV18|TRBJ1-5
TGTGCCAGCTCACTCGCACAGGGATTCAATCAGCCCCAGCATTTT
CASSLAQGFNQPQHF
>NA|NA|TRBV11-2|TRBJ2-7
TGTGCCAGCAGCCACGTAGGAGTTGACGAGCAGTACTTC
CASSHVGVDEQYF
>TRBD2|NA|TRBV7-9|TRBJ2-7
TGTTCCAGCAGCGTTAGGAGGGGGACTAGCGGGGACGAGCAGTACTTC
CSSSVRRGTSGDEQYF
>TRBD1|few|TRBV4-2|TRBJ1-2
TGTGCCAGCAGCCAAGACCAGGGGGCTGGGTATGGCTACACCTTC
CASSQDQGAGYGYTF
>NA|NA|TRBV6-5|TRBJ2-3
TGTGCCAGCAGTTTAGTTGATCCCACAGATACGCAGTATTTT
CASSLVDPTDTQYF
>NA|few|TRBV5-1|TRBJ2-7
TGCGCCAGCAGCTTCCCGAGCTCCTACGAGCAGTACTTC
CASSFPSSYEQYF
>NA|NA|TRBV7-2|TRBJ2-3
TGTGCCAGCAGCTTACAGGGGTATTCAGATACGCAGTATTTT
CASSLQGYSDTQYF
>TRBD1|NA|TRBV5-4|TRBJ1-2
TGTGCCAGCAGCAGAACAGGGGGGGACTATGGCTACACCTTC
CASSRTGGDYGYTF